Listed below are T cell receptor beta chains from one sample, sequenced in a study of blood T cell repertoires in COVID-19. Clones were read by immunoSEQ multiplex PCR, and TCRdb kept only the in-frame ones, dropping some. Here the sample spans a few hundred thousand clones, 80% to 95% being singletons. Material: peripheral blood. These receptors were taken from a person aged 18 to 35 with COVID-19, enrolled during active disease. Each CDR3 is given with its conserved first and last residue. D genes are given only for firm matches. Where a row states a size, it is once, few, many or the class of an expanded clone; other rows omit it.

j_call,clone_size,d_call,v_call,cdr3_nt,cdr3_aa
TRBJ1-2,NA,TRBD1,TRBV14,TGTGCCAGCAGCCAACGTAGGGGGCGTGGGAACTATGGCTACACCTTC,CASSQRRGRGNYGYTF
TRBJ2-7,NA,NA,TRBV3-1/TRBV3-2,TGTGCCAGCAGCCAAGGACGCGCAGGTTCCTACGAGCAGTACTTC,CASSQGRAGSYEQYF
TRBJ2-7,NA,NA,TRBV11-3,TGTGCCAGCAGCTTAGATGGAGGGGCCTCCGAGCAGTACTTC,CASSLDGGASEQYF
TRBJ1-3,NA,NA,TRBV7-6,TGTGCCAGCAGTACTGGGCTCTCTGGAAACACCATATATTTT,CASSTGLSGNTIYF
TRBJ2-3,NA,NA,TRBV18,TGTGCCAGCTCACCGGCATGGGGGGAAGATACGCAGTATTTT,CASSPAWGEDTQYF
TRBJ2-1,NA,TRBD1,TRBV5-1,TGCGCCAGCAGCTTGTCCGACAGGGCCCCCTACAATGAGCAGTTCTTC,CASSLSDRAPYNEQFF
TRBJ1-5,NA,NA,TRBV3-1/TRBV3-2,TGTGCCAGCAGCCAGGGCCCCTATCAGCCCCAGCATTTT,CASSQGPYQPQHF
TRBJ2-7,NA,NA,TRBV12-5,TGTGCTAGTGGTTCGGAGCAGTACTTC,CASGSEQYF
TRBJ2-3,NA,NA,TRBV5-5,TGTGCCAGCAGGTCAGGGGATACGCAGTATTTT,CASRSGDTQYF
TRBJ2-7,few,NA,TRBV19,TGTGCCAGTAGTATACGGTTTAGCTCCTACGAGCAGTACTTC,CASSIRFSSYEQYF
TRBJ2-3,NA,TRBD2,TRBV14,TGTGCCAGCAGCCAGCGTTTAAGCGGGAGGAGGACAGATACGCAGTATTTT,CASSQRLSGRRTDTQYF
TRBJ2-2,NA,NA,TRBV28,TGTGCCAGCCTCAAGGGGGTATTCTCAAACACCGGGGAGCTGTTTTTT,CASLKGVFSNTGELFF
TRBJ2-4,NA,NA,TRBV29-1,TGCAGCGTTGAGGAGGGGTCGGTTCAGTACTTC,CSVEEGSVQYF
TRBJ1-1,few,NA,TRBV19,TGTGCCAGTAGTATAGGACTCACTGAAGCTTTCTTT,CASSIGLTEAFF
TRBJ1-4,NA,NA,TRBV2,TGTGCCAGCAAGAGGACTCTGAATGAAAAACTGTTTTTT,CASKRTLNEKLFF
TRBJ2-4,NA,NA,TRBV6-1,TGTGCCAGCAGTGTCGACGGGGGTAGGGCCAAAAACATTCAGTACTTC,CASSVDGGRAKNIQYF
TRBJ2-7,NA,TRBD1,TRBV5-3,TGTGCCAGAAGCTTGGACAAGGAATACAGGACAGGGGGCCGCGAGCAGTACTTC,CARSLDKEYRTGGREQYF
TRBJ2-1,NA,NA,TRBV18,TGTGCCAGCTCACCGTCGCGGGGTGGGGCGCTTAGGGATGAGCAGTTCTTC,CASSPSRGGALRDEQFF
TRBJ2-3,once,TRBD2,TRBV2,TGTGCCAGCAGTGGCGGGAGAAGAGGCACAGATACGCAGTATTTT,CASSGGRRGTDTQYF
TRBJ2-6,NA,NA,TRBV7-6,TGTGCCAGCAGCTTTGGGGCAGCCTCTGGGGCCAACGTCCTGACTTTC,CASSFGAASGANVLTF
TRBJ1-3,NA,NA,TRBV7-6,TGTGCCAGCAGCCGGGGTGGCTCTGGAAACACCATATATTTT,CASSRGGSGNTIYF
TRBJ1-1,NA,NA,TRBV5-1,TGCGCCAGCAGCTTCAATCTTGGGGGGGCCAATGAAGCTTTCTTT,CASSFNLGGANEAFF
TRBJ2-5,NA,TRBD1,TRBV27,TGTGCCATCCGGGACAGGAAAGAGACCCAGTACTTC,CAIRDRKETQYF
TRBJ2-4,NA,NA,TRBV19,TGTGCCAGTAGTACCAGGACAGAAGGCGTAAAAAACATTCAGTACTTC,CASSTRTEGVKNIQYF
TRBJ1-1,NA,TRBD1,TRBV2,TGTGCCAGGCGACAGGGGATGAACACTGAAGCTTTCTTT,CARRQGMNTEAFF
TRBJ1-2,NA,NA,TRBV7-2,TGTGCCAGCAGTACCGGCCAGCGCGTCTATGGCTACACCTTC,CASSTGQRVYGYTF
TRBJ1-1,NA,TRBD1,TRBV4-1,TGCGCCAGCAGCCTCGGACAGGGGGTTCCAACTGAAGCTTTCTTT,CASSLGQGVPTEAFF
TRBJ2-7,NA,TRBD1,TRBV28,TGTGCCAGCAGGGAGGGACAGGGGACCTCCTACGAGCAGTACTTC,CASREGQGTSYEQYF
TRBJ1-5,NA,NA,TRBV6-5,TGTGCCAGCAGTTTCCAGGAAAGCAATCAGCCCCAGCATTTT,CASSFQESNQPQHF
TRBJ1-3,NA,NA,TRBV7-6,TGTGCCAGCAGCTTAGTTCAGGGGTCTGGAAACACCATATATTTT,CASSLVQGSGNTIYF
TRBJ1-5,NA,NA,TRBV24-1,TGTGCCACCAGTGATTCTCCCACGGGTCAGCCCCAGCATTTT,CATSDSPTGQPQHF
TRBJ2-7,few,TRBD2,TRBV6-5,TGTGCCAGCAGCCCGGGACTAGAAGGTAGCGAGCAGTACTTC,CASSPGLEGSEQYF
TRBJ2-7,NA,NA,TRBV19,TGTGCCAGTAGTATTGGGAGATACGAGCAGTACTTC,CASSIGRYEQYF
TRBJ2-1,NA,NA,TRBV20-1,TGCAGTGCTAGTAGCGACTCCTTCTCCTACAATGAGCAGTTCTTC,CSASSDSFSYNEQFF
TRBJ2-7,NA,NA,TRBV6-5,TGTGCCAGCGCCCGTAGTACAGGATACTACGAGCAGTACTTC,CASARSTGYYEQYF
TRBJ2-7,NA,NA,TRBV27,TGTGCCAGCAGGCTACAGGACTCCTACGAGCAGTACTTC,CASRLQDSYEQYF
TRBJ1-5,NA,NA,TRBV24-1,TGTGCCACCAGTAGGGGTCTTAGGCCCCAGCATTTT,CATSRGLRPQHF
TRBJ2-1,NA,TRBD1,TRBV6-4,TGTGCCAGCCGTTTTATTGGGACAGGGGAATTAATCTTC,CASRFIGTGELIF
TRBJ2-2,NA,TRBD2,TRBV18,TGTGCCAGCACCCTACGACTAGCGGGGAACACCGGGGAGCTGTTTTTT,CASTLRLAGNTGELFF
TRBJ2-7,NA,NA,TRBV3-1/TRBV3-2,TGTGCCAGCAGCCAAGTTGCCAGCTACGAGCAGTACTTC,CASSQVASYEQYF
TRBJ2-7,few,TRBD1,TRBV7-9,TGTGCCAGCAGCTCCGGACAGGGGGTCGAGCAGTACTTC,CASSSGQGVEQYF
TRBJ2-1,NA,TRBD2,TRBV29-1,TGCAGCGTTGATCCTAGCGGGATTGAGCAGTTCTTC,CSVDPSGIEQFF
TRBJ2-7,NA,NA,TRBV29-1,TGCAGCGTTGGTACTAGTCCCCACGAGCAGTACTTC,CSVGTSPHEQYF
TRBJ2-7,NA,NA,TRBV5-5,TGTGCCAGCATCATAACGGCAGGGCGACGCGAGCAGTACTTC,CASIITAGRREQYF
TRBJ2-3,NA,TRBD2,TRBV20-1,TGCAGTGCTAGTGGTCTAGCGGGAGGGCCCACAGATACGCAGTATTTT,CSASGLAGGPTDTQYF
TRBJ2-1,NA,NA,TRBV12-3/TRBV12-4,TGTGCCAGCAGTTTAGGGCTTGGTGAGCAGTTCTTC,CASSLGLGEQFF
TRBJ2-5,NA,NA,TRBV2,TGTGCCAGCAGTTCAGTGTACCAAGAGACCCAGTACTTC,CASSSVYQETQYF
TRBJ2-5,NA,NA,TRBV24-1,TGTGCCACCAGTTGGGATAGGGGCGAGACCCAGTACTTC,CATSWDRGETQYF
TRBJ2-3,NA,NA,TRBV14,TGTGCCAGCAGCCAAGATTTTCGCGGAGATACGCAGTATTTT,CASSQDFRGDTQYF
TRBJ2-3,NA,TRBD2,TRBV7-9,TGTGCCAGCAGCTTAGCGGGAGGGTACACAGATACGCAGTATTTT,CASSLAGGYTDTQYF
TRBJ2-2,once,TRBD2,TRBV29-1,TGCAGCGTGGGACTAGCGGGATGGGCCGGGGAGCTGTTTTTT,CSVGLAGWAGELFF
TRBJ1-2,NA,NA,TRBV4-2,TGTGCCAGCAGCCAAGTGGGCATAACCGGGACACATGGCTACACCTTC,CASSQVGITGTHGYTF
TRBJ2-7,NA,NA,TRBV7-2,TGTGCCAGCGGCACGAAGGGGATCGCCTACGAGCAGTACTTC,CASGTKGIAYEQYF
TRBJ1-1,once,NA,TRBV7-9,TGTGCCAGCAGCTTGGGCCGGGGAGGGATGAACACTGAAGCTTTCTTT,CASSLGRGGMNTEAFF